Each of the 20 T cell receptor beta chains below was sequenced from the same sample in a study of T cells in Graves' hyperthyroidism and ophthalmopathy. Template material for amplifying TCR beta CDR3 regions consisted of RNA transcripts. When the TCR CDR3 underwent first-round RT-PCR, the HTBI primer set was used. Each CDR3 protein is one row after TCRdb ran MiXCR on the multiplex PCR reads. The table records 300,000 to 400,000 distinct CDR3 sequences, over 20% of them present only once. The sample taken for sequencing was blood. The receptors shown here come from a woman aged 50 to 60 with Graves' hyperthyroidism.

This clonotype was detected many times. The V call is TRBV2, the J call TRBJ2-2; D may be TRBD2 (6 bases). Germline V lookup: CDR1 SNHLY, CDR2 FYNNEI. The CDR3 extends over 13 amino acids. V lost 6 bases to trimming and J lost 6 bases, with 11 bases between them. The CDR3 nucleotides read TGTGCCAGCAGGGAAAGGGAGGCCGGGGAGCTGTTTTTT. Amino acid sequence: CASREREAGELFF.

The CDR3 is CASSVTGGASGYTF. For the CDR3, the DNA is TGTGCCAGCAGCGTAACAGGGGGCGCATCTGGCTACACCTTC. V and J are TRBV7-9 and TRBJ1-2; TRBD1 agrees at 9 bases. The V segment lost 5 bases and the J segment 7 bases; nucleotides outside the gene matches: 8. CDR3 length equals 14 residues. Germline values: CDR1 SEHNR, CDR2 FQNEAQ (reference sequence).

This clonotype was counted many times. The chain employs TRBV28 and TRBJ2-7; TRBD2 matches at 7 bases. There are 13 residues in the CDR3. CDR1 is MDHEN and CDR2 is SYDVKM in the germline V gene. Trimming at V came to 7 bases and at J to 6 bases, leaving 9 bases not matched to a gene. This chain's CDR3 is CASNPGLVGEQYF. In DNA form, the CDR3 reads TGTGCCAGCAATCCAGGACTAGTTGGCGAGCAGTACTTC.

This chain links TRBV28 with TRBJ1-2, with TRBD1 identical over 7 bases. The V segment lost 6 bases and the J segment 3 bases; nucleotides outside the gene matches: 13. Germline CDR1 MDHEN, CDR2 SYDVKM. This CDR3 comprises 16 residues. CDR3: CASSGNTGVFHYGYTF. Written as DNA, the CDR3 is TGTGCCAGCAGCGGGAACACAGGGGTCTTTCACTATGGCTACACCTTC.

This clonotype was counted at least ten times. The CDR3 loop is CASSLQVSTDTQYF. The CDR3 nucleotides are TGTGCCAGCAGCTTGCAAGTTAGCACAGATACGCAGTATTTT. The rearrangement links TRBV5-5 to TRBJ2-3; D remains ambiguous. CDR3 length equals 14 residues. Looked up from germline, CDR1 is SGHKS and CDR2 is YYEKEE (reference sequence). Trimming took 1 base from V and 0 from J, leaving 6 bases between them.

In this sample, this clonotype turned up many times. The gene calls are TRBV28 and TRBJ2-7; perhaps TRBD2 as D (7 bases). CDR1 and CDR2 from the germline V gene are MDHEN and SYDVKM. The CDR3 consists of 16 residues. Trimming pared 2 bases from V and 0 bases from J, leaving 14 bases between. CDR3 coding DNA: TGTGCCAGCAGTTTAGCGGGGGCACACTCCTCCTACGAGCAGTACTTC. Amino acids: CASSLAGAHSSYEQYF.

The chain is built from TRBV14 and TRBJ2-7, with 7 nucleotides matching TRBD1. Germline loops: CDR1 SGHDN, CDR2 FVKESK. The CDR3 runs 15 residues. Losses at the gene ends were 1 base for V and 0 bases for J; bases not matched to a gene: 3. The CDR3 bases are TGTGCCAGCAGCCAAGTGGGACAGAGCTCCTACGAGCAGTACTTC. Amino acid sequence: CASSQVGQSSYEQYF. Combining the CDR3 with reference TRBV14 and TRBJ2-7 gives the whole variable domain EAGVTQFPSHSVIEKGQTVTLRCDPISGHDNLYWYRRVMGKEIKFLLHFVKESKQDESGMPNNRFLAERTGGTYSTLKVQPAELEDSGVYFCASSQVGQSSYEQYFGPGTRLTVT.

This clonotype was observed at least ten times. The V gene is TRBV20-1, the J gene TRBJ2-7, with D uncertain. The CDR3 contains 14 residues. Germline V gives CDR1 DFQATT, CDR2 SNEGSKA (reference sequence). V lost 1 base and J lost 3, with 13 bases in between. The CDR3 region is CSARAPQTVYEQYF. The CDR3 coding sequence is TGCAGTGCTAGAGCCCCCCAGACTGTCTACGAGCAGTACTTC.

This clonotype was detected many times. This chain's CDR3 is CASSSWTGGKNIQYF. The CDR3 DNA is TGTGCCAGCAGTTCATGGACAGGTGGCAAAAACATTCAGTACTTC. The rearrangement uses TRBV28 and TRBJ2-4, with TRBD1 matching 7 bases. The CDR3 is 15 amino acids. Losses at the gene ends were 4 bases for V and 3 bases for J; bases not matched to a gene: 6. Germline V CDR1 and CDR2: MDHEN, SYDVKM.

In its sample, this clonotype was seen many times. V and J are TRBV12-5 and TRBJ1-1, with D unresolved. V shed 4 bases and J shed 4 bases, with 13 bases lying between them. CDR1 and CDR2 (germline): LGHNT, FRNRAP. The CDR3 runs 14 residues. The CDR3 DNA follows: TGTGCTAGTGGTTCCGGCCGGGAGGGCACTGAAGCTTTCTTT. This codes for CASGSGREGTEAFF.

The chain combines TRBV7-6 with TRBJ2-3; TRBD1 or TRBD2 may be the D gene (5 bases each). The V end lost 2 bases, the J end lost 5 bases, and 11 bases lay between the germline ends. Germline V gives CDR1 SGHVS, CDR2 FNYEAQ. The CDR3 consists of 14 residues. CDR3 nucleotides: TGTGCCAGCAGCTTAAAGAGGGGCCGAGATACGCAGTATTTT. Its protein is CASSLKRGRDTQYF.

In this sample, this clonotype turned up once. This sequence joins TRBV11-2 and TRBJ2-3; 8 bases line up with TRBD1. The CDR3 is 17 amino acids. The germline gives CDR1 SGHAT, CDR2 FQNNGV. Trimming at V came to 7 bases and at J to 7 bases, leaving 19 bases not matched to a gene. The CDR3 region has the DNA TGTGCCAGCATCACTTATCTCGCGGCAGGGGGCATCTATACGCAGTATTTT. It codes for CASITYLAAGGIYTQYF. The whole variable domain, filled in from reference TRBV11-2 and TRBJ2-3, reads EAGVAQSPRYKIIEKRQSVAFWCNPISGHATLYWYQQILGQGPKLLIQFQNNGVVDDSQLPKDRFSAERLKGVDSTLKIQPAKLEDSAVYLCASITYLAAGGIYTQYFGPGTRLTVL.

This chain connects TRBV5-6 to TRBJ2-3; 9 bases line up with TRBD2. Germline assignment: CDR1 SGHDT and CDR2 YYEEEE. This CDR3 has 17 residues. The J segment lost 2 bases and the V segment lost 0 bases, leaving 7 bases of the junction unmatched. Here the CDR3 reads CASSLVVSGGHTDTQYF. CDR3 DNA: TGTGCCAGCAGCTTGGTTGTTAGCGGGGGCCACACAGATACGCAGTATTTT.

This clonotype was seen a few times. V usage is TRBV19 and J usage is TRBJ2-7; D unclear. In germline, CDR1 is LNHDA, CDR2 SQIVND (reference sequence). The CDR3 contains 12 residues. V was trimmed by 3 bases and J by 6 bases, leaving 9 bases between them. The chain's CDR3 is CASSIVHGEQYF. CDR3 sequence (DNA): TGTGCCAGTAGTATCGTACACGGCGAGCAGTACTTC. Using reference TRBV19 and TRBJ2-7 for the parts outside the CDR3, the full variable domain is DGGITQSPKYLFRKEGQNVTLSCEQNLNHDAMYWYRQDPGQGLRLIYYSQIVNDFQKGDIAEGYSVSREKKESFPLTVTSAQKNPTAFYLCASSIVHGEQYFGPGTRLTVT.

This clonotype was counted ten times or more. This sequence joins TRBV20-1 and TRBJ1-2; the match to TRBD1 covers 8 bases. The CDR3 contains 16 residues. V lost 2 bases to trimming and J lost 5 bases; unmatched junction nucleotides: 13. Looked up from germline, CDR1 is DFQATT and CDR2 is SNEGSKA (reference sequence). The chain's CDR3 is CSARSRPGGQEYGYTF. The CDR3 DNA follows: TGCAGTGCTAGATCCAGACCAGGGGGCCAGGAATATGGCTACACCTTC.

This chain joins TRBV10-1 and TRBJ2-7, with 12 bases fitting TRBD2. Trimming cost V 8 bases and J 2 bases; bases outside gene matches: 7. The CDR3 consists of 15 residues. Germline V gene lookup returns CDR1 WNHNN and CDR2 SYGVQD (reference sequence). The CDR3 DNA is TGCGCCAGCCTTAGGGGGACTAGCGGGCCCTACGAGCAGTACTTC. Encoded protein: CASLRGTSGPYEQYF.

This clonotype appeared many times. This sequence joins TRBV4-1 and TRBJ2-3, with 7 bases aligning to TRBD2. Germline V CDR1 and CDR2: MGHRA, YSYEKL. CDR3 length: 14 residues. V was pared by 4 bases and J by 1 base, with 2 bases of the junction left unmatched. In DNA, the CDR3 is TGCGCCAGCAGCCTCACTAGCGGCACAGATACGCAGTATTTT. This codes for CASSLTSGTDTQYF.

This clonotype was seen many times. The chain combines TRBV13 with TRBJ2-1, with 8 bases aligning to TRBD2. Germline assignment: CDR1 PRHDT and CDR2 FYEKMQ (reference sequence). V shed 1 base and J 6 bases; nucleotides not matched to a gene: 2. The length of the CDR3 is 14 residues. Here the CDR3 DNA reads TGTGCCAGCAGCTTAGTCGGGAGGGCCAATGAGCAGTTCTTC. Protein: CASSLVGRANEQFF.

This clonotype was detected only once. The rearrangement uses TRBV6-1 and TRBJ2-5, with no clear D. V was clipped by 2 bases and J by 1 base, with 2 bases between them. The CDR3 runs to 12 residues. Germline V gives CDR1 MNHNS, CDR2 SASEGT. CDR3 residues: CASSEIQETQYF. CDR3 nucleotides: TGTGCCAGCAGTGAAATCCAAGAGACCCAGTACTTC.

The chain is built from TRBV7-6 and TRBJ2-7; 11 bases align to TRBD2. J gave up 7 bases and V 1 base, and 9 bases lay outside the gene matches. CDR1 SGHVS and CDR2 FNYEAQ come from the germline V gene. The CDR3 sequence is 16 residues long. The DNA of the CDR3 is TGTGCCAGCAGCTTAGGAGGGGGACTAGCGGCCGAAGAGCAGTACTTC. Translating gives CASSLGGGLAAEEQYF.